Presented here are 18 T cell receptor beta chains from one specimen sequenced in a study of control samples from healthy donors and cancer patients. Sequencing used immunoSEQ multiplex PCR; TCRdb keeps in-frame clones, though not all of them. The table includes over 80,000 clones, 85% detected once. Sample: blood. These receptors originate from a man aged 25 to 40 in good health.

The table lists this clone with a few counts. This chain connects TRBV7-9 to TRBJ2-1; possibly TRBD1 or TRBD2 for D (5 bases each). Germline V gives CDR1 SEHNR, CDR2 FQNEAQ (reference sequence). The V and J ends lost 5 bases and 9 bases respectively, with 11 bases between them. The CDR3 consists of 12 residues. CDR3 protein: CASSLEGTEQFF. CDR3 DNA: TGTGCCAGCAGCCTAGAAGGGACTGAGCAGTTCTTC.

This sequence joins TRBV2 and TRBJ1-1; D gene ambiguous. V lost 7 bases and J lost 2, with 5 bases in between. The CDR3 is 11 amino acids. Germline V gene lookup returns CDR1 SNHLY and CDR2 FYNNEI. For the CDR3, the DNA is TGTGCCAGCAACAGAAACACTGAAGCTTTCTTT. Encoded protein: CASNRNTEAFF.

The chain employs TRBV24-1 and TRBJ1-3, with D maybe TRBD1 (5 bases). The ends were cut back, 4 bases at V and 4 bases at J, with 13 bases in the middle. CDR1 and CDR2 from the germline V gene are KGHDR and SFDVKD. The CDR3 extends over 15 amino acids. This CDR3 reads CATSDDPGLGNTIYF. The CDR3 coding sequence is TGTGCCACCAGTGACGATCCGGGACTCGGAAACACCATATATTTT.

The chain recombines TRBV18 with TRBJ2-6; tentatively, D is TRBD1 (5 bases). Germline V lookup: CDR1 KGHSH, CDR2 LQKENI. The CDR3 totals 19 residues. The ends were cut back, 1 base at V and 2 bases at J, with 18 bases in the middle. CDR3 nucleotide sequence: TGTGCCAGCTCACCACTCGCCCAAATTAGCAGGGCTGGGGCCAACGTCCTGACTTTC. This encodes CASSPLAQISRAGANVLTF.

V gene TRBV28 combines with J gene TRBJ2-1; D uncertain. The CDR3 runs 14 residues. V gave up 5 bases and J gave up 5 bases, with 13 bases separating them. From germline, CDR1 is MDHEN and CDR2 SYDVKM. As DNA, the CDR3 is TGTGCCAGCAGTAAGCCAGCGTGGGACAATGAGCAGTTCTTC. Encoded protein: CASSKPAWDNEQFF.

The V gene is TRBV18, the J gene TRBJ2-3; TRBD1 might be the D (5 bases). V shed 2 bases and J shed 2 bases, with 8 bases lying between them. This CDR3 has 14 residues. CDR1 and CDR2 from the germline V gene are KGHSH and LQKENI. CDR3: CASSPMDNTDTQYF. In DNA, the CDR3 is TGTGCCAGCTCACCAATGGACAACACAGATACGCAGTATTTT. Full variable domain (outside the CDR3, taken from reference TRBV18 and TRBJ2-3): NAGVMQNPRHLVRRRGQEARLRCSPMKGHSHVYWYRQLPEEGLKFMVYLQKENIIDESGMPKERFSAEFPKEGPSILRIQQVVRGDSAAYFCASSPMDNTDTQYFGPGTRLTVL.

This rearrangement joins TRBV9 to TRBJ1-1; a possible D gene is TRBD1 (5 bases). V lost 3 bases and J lost 7, with 16 bases in between. The V gene's germline CDR1 is SGDLS and CDR2 YYNGEE. CDR3 size: 14 residues. The CDR3, as DNA: TGTGCCAGCAGCGGGGAAGGGGCGTTGGGTGAAGCTTTCTTT. Amino acid sequence: CASSGEGALGEAFF.

This chain joins TRBV30 and TRBJ1-1; D not resolved. Germline CDR1 and CDR2: GTSNPN and SVGIG (reference sequence). V lost 3 bases, J lost 1 base, and 9 bases lay in between. The CDR3 totals 13 residues. In nucleotides, the CDR3 is TGTGCCTGGAGATGGACGGGGAACACTGAAGCTTTCTTT. Residues: CAWRWTGNTEAFF.

This chain links TRBV30 with TRBJ2-2; the match to TRBD2 covers 9 bases. The germline CDR1 and CDR2 sequences are GTSNPN and SVGIG (reference sequence). Trimming removed 0 bases from V and 7 bases from J; junction bases left unmatched: 12. This CDR3 spans 17 amino acids. The DNA of the CDR3 is TGTGCCTGGAGTGTCCCGGCTAGCGGGATCTCTAGCGGGGAGCTGTTTTTT. Its protein product is CAWSVPASGISSGELFF.

The gene calls are TRBV7-9 and TRBJ2-3, with 12 positions matching TRBD2. V was pared by 5 bases and J by 5 bases, with 11 bases of the junction left unmatched. The CDR3 spans 17 residues. Per germline, CDR1 SEHNR and CDR2 FQNEAQ (reference sequence). The CDR3 protein is CASSEKRLAGAGDTQYF. The CDR3 DNA sequence: TGTGCCAGCAGCGAAAAGAGACTAGCGGGGGCGGGAGATACGCAGTATTTT.

The chain is built from TRBV3-1 (or the pseudogene TRBV3-2) and TRBJ1-1; 8 bases are a match to TRBD1. V shed 3 bases, J shed 5 bases, and the junction held 8 bases outside the gene matches. Germline V gives CDR1 LGHDT, CDR2 YNNKEL (reference sequence). CDR3 size: 15 residues. Here the CDR3 DNA reads TGTGCCAGCAGCCAGATCGGGACAGGTGAGACTGAAGCTTTCTTT. This translates into CASSQIGTGETEAFF.

The genes are TRBV5-8 and TRBJ2-1; D call uncertain. This CDR3 has 15 residues. Trimming left V 5 bases short and J 2 bases short, with 14 bases between. CDR1 and CDR2 (germline): SGHTS, YDEGEE. The CDR3, as DNA: TGTGCCAGCAGAGTCGTTCAGGAAACCTACAATGAGCAGTTCTTC. Its translation: CASRVVQETYNEQFF.

The table lists this clone with a count of one. The chain's CDR3 is CASSPGQGNYNEQFF. The DNA for the CDR3 is TGCGCCAGCAGTCCGGGACAGGGGAACTACAATGAGCAGTTCTTC. J is TRBJ2-1 and V is TRBV5-1; 10 bases are shared with TRBD1. Germline CDR1 SGHRS, CDR2 YFSETQ. V gave up 5 bases and J gave up 3 bases; unmatched junction bases: 5. There are 15 residues in the CDR3.

In DNA, the CDR3 is TGCGCCAGCAGCGGTAGCGGGGGGCGCTCTGGGGCCAACGTCCTGACTTTC. Translated: CASSGSGGRSGANVLTF. The chain is built from TRBV4-1 and TRBJ2-6; 10 nucleotides match TRBD2. J gave up 0 bases and V 5 bases, and 4 bases lay outside the gene matches. Germline V gene sequence: CDR1 MGHRA, CDR2 YSYEKL. The CDR3 length is 17 residues.

This clone has a handful of counts. Other DNA sequences within the sample encode an identical CDR3. The chain carries TRBV5-1 and TRBJ1-2; possible D gene TRBD1, 5 bases. This CDR3 comprises 13 residues. V lost 0 bases and J lost 4, with 7 bases in between. Germline loops: CDR1 SGHRS, CDR2 YFSETQ. CDR3 nucleotide sequence: TGCGCCAGCAGCTTGGCCGGGGGCTATGGCTACACCTTC. Residues: CASSLAGGYGYTF.

This clone was found a few times. The chain employs TRBV3-1 (or the pseudogene TRBV3-2) and TRBJ2-1; D call uncertain. Trimming pared 0 bases from V and 5 bases from J, leaving 8 bases between. Germline-derived CDR1 and CDR2 are LGHDT and YNNKEL (reference sequence). There are 14 residues in the CDR3. The CDR3: CASSQDDIDNEQFF. CDR3 in DNA: TGTGCCAGCAGCCAAGACGACATTGACAATGAGCAGTTCTTC.

This clone was observed a few times. The chain is built from TRBV28 and TRBJ2-5; D ambiguous. The germline V and J ends were trimmed by 3 bases and 5 bases, with 13 bases remaining between them. Germline CDR1 is MDHEN and CDR2 is SYDVKM. The CDR3 is made up of 14 amino acids. The CDR3 DNA is TGTGCCAGCAGTTTCGGTTTCGGTGCGGAGACCCAGTACTTC. Protein product: CASSFGFGAETQYF.

The gene calls are TRBV7-2 and TRBJ2-7, with TRBD2 matching over 14 bases. CDR1 is SGHTA and CDR2 is FQGNSA in the germline V gene. The V segment lost 4 bases and the J segment 4 bases; nucleotides outside the gene matches: 0. This CDR3 spans 14 amino acids. CDR3 loop: CASSWTSGGYEQYF. CDR3 DNA: TGTGCCAGCAGCTGGACTAGCGGGGGGTACGAGCAGTACTTC. Looking up the rest from reference TRBV7-2 and TRBJ2-7 gives the full variable domain: GAGVSQSPSNKVTEKGKDVELRCDPISGHTALYWYRQSLGQGLEFLIYFQGNSAPDKSGLPSDRFSAERTGGSVSTLTIQRTQQEDSAVYLCASSWTSGGYEQYFGPGTRLTVT.